The rows below give T cell receptor beta chains drawn from one sample of a study of Graves' ophthalmopathy and Graves' hyperthyroidism. MiXCR was run by TCRdb on the multiplex PCR reads, yielding one entry per CDR3 protein. The profile shows approximately 700,000 distinct CDR3 sequences, 35% to 50% of them singletons. The source material was peripheral blood. All receptors derive from an adult man with Graves' ophthalmopathy. Both conserved end residues are part of each CDR3. Rows may omit the clone size; those that give it use once, few, many or a size class.

CDR3 length | clone size | V gene | CDR3 protein
13 | few | TRBV6-5 | CASSRTRTHEQYF
14 | few | TRBV5-1 | CASSLAGAGIEAFF
15 | - | TRBV25-1 | CASSDSAGGEYEQYF
15 | - | TRBV24-1 | CATSDSGSSLETQYF
11 | many | TRBV7-9 | CASWWAGELFF
17 | - | TRBV12-5 | CASGLVITGQVLDGYTF
10 | many | TRBV20-1 | CSAAKETQYF
18 | - | TRBV11-2 | CASSLALAGGRNGETQYF
18 | - | TRBV25-1 | CASSDIKVRTGSTDTQYF
16 | few | TRBV29-1 | CSAGSPSGGASDEQYF
13 | many | TRBV25-1 | CASRGTGSYEQYF
14 | - | TRBV10-3 | CAISDQGAGTEAFF
18 | few | TRBV19 | CASRQTGTSGVYNSPLHF
15 | many | TRBV10-3 | CATAPRQTSNYGYTF
13 | - | TRBV25-1 | CASSEAGGNTIYF
14 | - | TRBV19 | CASSPRQGAAGYTF
13 | many | TRBV12-3/TRBV12-4 | CASSETGPETQYF
16 | - | TRBV19 | CASSQRGGAGGQPQHF
14 | once | TRBV20-1 | CSAMTGAVGYGYTF
16 | - | TRBV6-6 | CASSPRQGAQGGELFF
14 | few | TRBV11-2 | CASSYTGTGYEQYF
15 | - | TRBV7-8 | CASSQDPGPNTEAFF
14 | few | TRBV20-1 | CSASRRGGRETQYF
16 | few | TRBV9 | CASSQGQGVYGSPLHF
17 | few | TRBV7-9 | CASSLGGSGLSTDTQYF
15 | once | TRBV7-9 | CASSREGVPGNEQYF
16 | - | TRBV24-1 | CASSPPGGVSNQPQHF